Only a few counts were recorded for the clone carrying this T cell receptor (beta chain). What it recognizes is unknown. This sample was taken from a study of cytomegalovirus exposure and HLA in healthy donors. The germline V and J ends were trimmed by 5 bases and 1 base, with 8 bases remaining between them. Germline lookup yields CDR1 SGHAT and CDR2 FQNNGV. CDR3 length: 13 amino acids. PCR used 60 Vbeta primers and 13 Jbeta primers. The table came from immunoSEQ multiplex PCR; TCRdb's copy has only in-frame clones and leaves some out. The sample yields some 180,000 clones, roughly 80% seen once. Notes on the study in general: Earlier results showed most TCR beta V segments being productive about 87% or about 30% of the time. Accurate HLA-A and HLA-B prediction from TCR beta sequences was reported for most subjects.

The sequencing input was PBMCs. This TCR came from a woman younger than 35 in good health and CMV-seronegative. The rearrangement uses TRBV11-2 and TRBJ1-1; TRBD1 is a possible D gene (5 bases). Written as DNA, the CDR3 is TGTGCCAGCAGCATTACAGGGAACACTGAAGCTTTCTTT. As protein: CASSITGNTEAFF.